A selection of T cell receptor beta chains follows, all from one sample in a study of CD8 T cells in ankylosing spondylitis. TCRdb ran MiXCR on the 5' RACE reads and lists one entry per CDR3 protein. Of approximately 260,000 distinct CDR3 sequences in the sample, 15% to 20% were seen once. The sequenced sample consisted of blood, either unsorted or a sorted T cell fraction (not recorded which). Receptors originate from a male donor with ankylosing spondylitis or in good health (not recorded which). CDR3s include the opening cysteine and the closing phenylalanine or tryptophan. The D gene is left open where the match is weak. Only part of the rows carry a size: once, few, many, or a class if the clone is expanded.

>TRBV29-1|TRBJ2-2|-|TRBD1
TGCAGCGTTGCCCAGGGGGCCGCGAACACCGGGGAGCTGTTTTTT
CSVAQGAANTGELFF
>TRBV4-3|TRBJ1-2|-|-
TGCGCCAGCAGCCAAGATATCCCCACCCAGTATGGCTACACCTTC
CASSQDIPTQYGYTF
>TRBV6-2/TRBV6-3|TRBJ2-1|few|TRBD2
TGTGCCAGCAACCTCGGACTAGCGTACAATGAGCAGTTCTTC
CASNLGLAYNEQFF
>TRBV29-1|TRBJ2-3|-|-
TGCAGCGTGTGGGACTTCTCTGATACGCAGTATTTT
CSVWDFSDTQYF
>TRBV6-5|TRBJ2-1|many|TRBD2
TGTGCCAGCAGTTACCTGGGACTAGCGGGCTCAAATGAGCAGTTCTTC
CASSYLGLAGSNEQFF
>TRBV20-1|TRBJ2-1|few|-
TGCAGTGCGGACGCCAGCCTCGCCGGGGGTGAGCAGTTCTTC
CSADASLAGGEQFF
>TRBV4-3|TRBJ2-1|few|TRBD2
TGCGCCAGCAGCCAAGGGTCGGGAGGGCTTACTGAGCAGTTCTTC
CASSQGSGGLTEQFF
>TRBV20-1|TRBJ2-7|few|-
TGCAGTGCTAGAGGCGTGAGTCCGGACTATATATACGAGCAGTACTTC
CSARGVSPDYIYEQYF
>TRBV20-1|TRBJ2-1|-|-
TGCAGTGCTAGAGATCTAAGGGAGTGGTCCCTCGGTGAGCAGTTCTTC
CSARDLREWSLGEQFF
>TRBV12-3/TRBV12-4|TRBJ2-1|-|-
TGTGCCAGCGGACGGGACTCCTACAATGAGCAGTTCTTC
CASGRDSYNEQFF
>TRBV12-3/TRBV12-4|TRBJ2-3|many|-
TGTGCCAGCAGTCTAGATACTGCCCCGGGGGCAGATACGCAGTATTTT
CASSLDTAPGADTQYF
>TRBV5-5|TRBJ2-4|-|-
TGTGCCAGCAGCTTGGAAGGGGCAGTTCTAGCCAAAAACATTCAGTACTTC
CASSLEGAVLAKNIQYF
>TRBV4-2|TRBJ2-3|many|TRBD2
TGTGCCAGCAGCCAAGATGCGGGAGGGCCAGATACGCAGTATTTT
CASSQDAGGPDTQYF
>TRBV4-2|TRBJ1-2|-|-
TGTGCCAGCAGCCAAGCCCCGTACAACTATGGCTACACCTTC
CASSQAPYNYGYTF
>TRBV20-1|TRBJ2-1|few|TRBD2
TGCAGTGCCCGCTCTAGCGGGAGTGCCTACAATGAGCAGTTCTTC
CSARSSGSAYNEQFF
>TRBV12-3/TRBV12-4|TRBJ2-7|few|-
TGTGCCAGCAGTACACTAATCTACGAGCAGTACTTC
CASSTLIYEQYF
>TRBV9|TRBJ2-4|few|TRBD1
TGTGCCAGCAGCCTCAGGGGGCAAGCCAAAAACATTCAGTACTTC
CASSLRGQAKNIQYF
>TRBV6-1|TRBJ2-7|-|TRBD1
TGTGCCAGCAGTGAATCCGATGGGGACAGGAAAACCTACGAGCAGTACTTC
CASSESDGDRKTYEQYF
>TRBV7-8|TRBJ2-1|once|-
TGTGCCAGCAGCTTTACGGGAGAGAACAATGAGCAGTTCTTC
CASSFTGENNEQFF
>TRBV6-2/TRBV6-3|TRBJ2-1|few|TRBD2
TGTGCCAGCAGTTACTCGACTCGAGCGGGAGAATCAAGGGATGAGCAGTTCTTC
CASSYSTRAGESRDEQFF
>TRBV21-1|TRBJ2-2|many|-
TGTGCCAGCAGGAATATAGCGGGAGGGACTACCGGGGAGCTGTTTTTT
CASRNIAGGTTGELFF
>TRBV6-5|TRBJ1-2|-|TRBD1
TGTGCCAGCAGTTCCCAGGGGGCGGGGGGCTACACCTTC
CASSSQGAGGYTF
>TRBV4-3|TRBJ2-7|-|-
TGCGCCAGCAGCCAAGAAGAGGGGAGTAACCACGAGCAGTACTTC
CASSQEEGSNHEQYF
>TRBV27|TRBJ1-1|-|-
TGTGCCAGCAGTTTAAGGGGCGGACCGGGAACTGAAGCTTTCTTT
CASSLRGGPGTEAFF
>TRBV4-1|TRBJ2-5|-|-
TGCGCCAGCAGCCAATCAACCGTTCAGGGTGCAGAGACCCAGTACTTC
CASSQSTVQGAETQYF
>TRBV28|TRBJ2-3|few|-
TGTGCCAGCAGTTTCAGGGGGTGGAGTAGCGGGGCAGCGGCGGGAGATACGCAGTATTTT
CASSFRGWSSGAAAGDTQYF
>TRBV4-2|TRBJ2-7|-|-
TGTGCCAGCAGCCAAGATGCGACAGCCTCCTACGAGCAGTACTTC
CASSQDATASYEQYF
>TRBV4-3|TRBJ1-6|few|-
TGCGCCAGCAGCCAAGAGGGCAGGGGAGATTCACCCCTCCACTTT
CASSQEGRGDSPLHF
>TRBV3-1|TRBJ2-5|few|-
TGTGCCAGCAACCCTCGGGGGACCCAGTACTTC
CASNPRGTQYF
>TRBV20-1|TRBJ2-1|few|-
TGCAGTGCTAGAGATCTGAGCCCGGACGGGTTCTTC
CSARDLSPDGFF
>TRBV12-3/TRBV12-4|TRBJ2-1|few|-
TGTGCCAGCACCCCCGGACTCTTTCCGACCTACAATGAGCAGTTCTTC
CASTPGLFPTYNEQFF
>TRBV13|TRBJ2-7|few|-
TGTGCCAGCAGCTTAGGGGGGGTCGACGAGCAGTACTTC
CASSLGGVDEQYF
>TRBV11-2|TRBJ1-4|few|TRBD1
TGTGCCAGCAGCTTTAGGGGGCGCAGCGCAACTAATGAAAAACTGTTTTTT
CASSFRGRSATNEKLFF
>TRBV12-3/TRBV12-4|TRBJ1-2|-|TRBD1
TGTGCCAGCACAGCGACAGGGGGTTTTAACTATGGCTACACCTTC
CASTATGGFNYGYTF
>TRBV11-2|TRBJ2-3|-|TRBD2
TGTGCCAGCAGCTTAGACCTAGCGGAGTACACAGATACGCAGTATTTT
CASSLDLAEYTDTQYF
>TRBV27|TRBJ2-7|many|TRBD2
TGTGCCAGCAGTCCGACTAGCGGGATCTACGAGCAGTACTTC
CASSPTSGIYEQYF
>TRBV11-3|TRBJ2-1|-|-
TGTGCCAGCAGCTCGAGGGACGCCTACAATGAGCAGTTCTTC
CASSSRDAYNEQFF